Described below is a single TCR beta chain sequence and its context. TCRdb processed the RACE reads anew with MiXCR; each CDR3 protein has one entry. The sample has approximately 79,000 distinct CDR3 sequences, under 13% seen once. Time point denoted: patch test 1, 2 weeks after DPC sensitization. The sample's treatment: therapeutic diphenylcyclopropenone sensitization with weekly scalp DPC. The V gene's germline CDR1 is LNHDA and CDR2 SQIVND (reference sequence). V was pared by 9 bases and J by 7 bases, with 13 bases of the junction left unmatched. This CDR3 is built from 15 residues. The source of the sample is a study of human T cells and chemical hapten exposure.

This chain connects TRBV19 to TRBJ2-7; 12 bases are shared with TRBD2. The material was whole blood, obtained in connection with sensitization to the hapten diphenylcyclopropenone (DPC). The TCR was taken from a woman between 45 and 60 years old with alopecia areata. Some clones in this sample may be carry-over from other donors' samples. This CDR3 reads CASRLAGAAVGEQYF. The CDR3 DNA reads TGTGCCAGCCGACTAGCGGGAGCGGCGGTGGGGGAGCAGTACTTC. The full variable domain, with the rest looked up from reference TRBV19 and TRBJ2-7, is DGGITQSPKYLFRKEGQNVTLSCEQNLNHDAMYWYRQDPGQGLRLIYYSQIVNDFQKGDIAEGYSVSREKKESFPLTVTSAQKNPTAFYLCASRLAGAAVGEQYFGPGTRLTVT.